These 18 T cell receptor beta chains came from one sample sequenced in a study of human T cells and chemical hapten exposure. As for time point: pre-sensitization, week 0. Treatment described: therapeutic diphenylcyclopropenone sensitization with weekly scalp DPC. MiXCR, applied by TCRdb to the RACE reads, yields one record per CDR3 protein. The sample shows 62,000 or so distinct CDR3 sequences, about 10% of them seen only once. The material sequenced was whole blood, taken in connection with sensitization to the hapten diphenylcyclopropenone (DPC). The receptor set was obtained from a woman between 50 and 59 years old with alopecia areata. Some clones in this sample may be carry-over from other donors' samples.

This clonotype appeared many times. The chain has TRBV5-1 and TRBJ2-5; 8 bases map to TRBD1. Germline CDR1 and CDR2: SGHRS and YFSETQ. The CDR3 is 14 amino acids. Trimming cost V 5 bases and J 1 base; bases outside gene matches: 4. The CDR3 reads CASRRTGGQETQYF. The CDR3 DNA reads TGCGCCAGCAGGCGTACAGGGGGCCAAGAGACCCAGTACTTC.

CDR3 nucleotide sequence: TGTGCCAGCAGCCGCCAGTCCTTTAATGAAAAACTGTTTTTT. It codes for CASSRQSFNEKLFF. The J gene is TRBJ1-4, the V gene TRBV14; D unclear. This CDR3 contains 14 residues. Germline CDR1 reads SGHDN; CDR2 reads FVKESK. Trimming cost V 4 bases and J 4 bases, with 10 bases left between them.

This clonotype has a count of ten or more. The chain combines TRBV2 with TRBJ2-7, with D perhaps given as TRBD1 or TRBD2 (5 bases each). V was trimmed by 6 bases and J by 0 bases, leaving 15 bases between them. The CDR3 length is 15 residues. The germline CDR1 and CDR2 sequences are SNHLY and FYNNEI. CDR3 DNA: TGTGCCAGCAGAAGGTTGGAGAGGGGCTCCTACGAGCAGTACTTC. Amino acid sequence: CASRRLERGSYEQYF.

This clonotype was detected a few times. The rearrangement joins TRBV7-3 to TRBJ2-7; possibly TRBD1 for D (6 bases). Germline V gene lookup returns CDR1 SGHTA and CDR2 FQGTGA. This CDR3 spans 17 amino acids. Trimming pared 0 bases from V and 6 bases from J, leaving 21 bases between. The CDR3 sequence is CASSLTPLGQGKGEQYF. CDR3 in DNA: TGTGCCAGCAGCTTAACACCCCTAGGGCAGGGGAAAGGCGAGCAGTACTTC.

The chain uses TRBV5-1 and TRBJ1-6, with 8 bases fitting TRBD1. With V trimmed by 2 bases and J by 7 bases, 8 bases remained unmatched. Germline CDR1 is SGHRS and CDR2 is YFSETQ. The CDR3 has 16 amino acids. The CDR3 nucleotides are TGCGCCAGCAGCTTTGGCGGGACAGGAGGAAATTCACCCCTCCACTTT. Residues: CASSFGGTGGNSPLHF.

This clonotype was observed many times. The chain recombines TRBV3-1 with TRBJ2-4, with D possibly matching TRBD2 (6 bases). Germline assignment: CDR1 LGHDT and CDR2 YNNKEL (reference sequence). V lost 3 bases and J lost 0, with 12 bases in between. The CDR3 covers 16 residues. The CDR3 region has the DNA TGTGCCAGCAGCCACGGGGCGGGACTAGCCAAAAACATTCAGTACTTC. Amino acids: CASSHGAGLAKNIQYF.

The gene calls are TRBV18 and TRBJ1-2, with D uncertain. Germline lookup yields CDR1 KGHSH and CDR2 LQKENI. Deletions cut 3 bases from V and 8 bases from J, with 10 bases between. CDR3 length equals 12 residues. The CDR3 nucleotides are TGTGCCAGCTCACCGCGGGGAATAGGCTACACCTTC. It codes for CASSPRGIGYTF.

V is TRBV7-2 and J is TRBJ2-2; 15 bases match TRBD2. In germline, CDR1 is SGHTA, CDR2 FQGNSA. The CDR3 length is 18 residues. V was pared by 6 bases and J by 7 bases, with 12 bases of the junction left unmatched. CDR3 coding DNA: TGTGCCAGCAGTGAACCGGGACTAGCGGGAGGAAATATCGGGGAGCTGTTTTTT. Its protein product is CASSEPGLAGGNIGELFF.

The CDR3 nucleotides read TGTGCCAGCAGCCCGGGACAGGGGCGCCTCGAGACCCAGTACTTC. Protein: CASSPGQGRLETQYF. The chain combines TRBV28 with TRBJ2-5; 10 nucleotides match TRBD1. This CDR3 has 15 residues. CDR1 MDHEN and CDR2 SYDVKM come from the germline V gene. With 6 bases clipped from V and 5 bases from J, the junction kept 9 bases outside the gene matches.

This clonotype was counted only a few times. The chain couples TRBV20-1 to TRBJ2-7; 9 nucleotides line up with TRBD1. The length of the CDR3 is 12 residues. Germline V CDR1 and CDR2: DFQATT, SNEGSKA (reference sequence). The V and J ends lost 6 bases and 5 bases, in that order; junction bases with no gene match: 5. The CDR3 is CSAKGQGDEQYF. The CDR3 DNA is TGCAGTGCGAAGGGACAGGGTGACGAGCAGTACTTC.

J is TRBJ1-1 and V is TRBV5-1; 9 nucleotides line up with TRBD1. This CDR3 contains 15 residues. The J segment lost 4 bases and the V segment lost 4 bases, leaving 8 bases of the junction unmatched. CDR1 and CDR2 from the germline V gene are SGHRS and YFSETQ. The CDR3 DNA reads TGCGCCAGCAGCACCGGACAGGGGCTGGGCACTGAAGCTTTCTTT. This translates into CASSTGQGLGTEAFF.

This CDR3 is CASSLYSGVPDTQYF. In nucleotides, the CDR3 is TGTGCCAGCAGTTTGTATTCGGGAGTTCCAGATACGCAGTATTTT. The chain couples TRBV12-3 or TRBV12-4 to TRBJ2-3, with D perhaps matching TRBD2 (6 bases). The V gene lost 3 bases and the J gene lost 4 bases, with 14 bases spanning the gap. This CDR3 comprises 15 residues.

The chain is built from TRBV12-3 or TRBV12-4 and TRBJ2-7; D not resolved. This CDR3 has 14 residues. Deletions cut 3 bases from V and 0 bases from J, with 9 bases between. This chain's CDR3 is CASSFVAFSYEQYF. DNA for the CDR3: TGTGCCAGCAGTTTCGTAGCATTCTCCTACGAGCAGTACTTC.

This clonotype was observed at least ten times. The rearrangement links TRBV6-6 to TRBJ1-5; D call uncertain. From germline, CDR1 is MNHNY and CDR2 SVGAGI (reference sequence). Between the trimmed V and J ends, which lost 6 bases and 9 bases, there was a span of 12 bases. The CDR3 extends over 12 amino acids. CDR3 DNA: TGTGCCAGCAGCTCCCAATCCCGGCCCCAGCATTTT. Amino acid sequence: CASSSQSRPQHF.

Only a few counts were recorded for this clonotype. The CDR3 loop reads CASSLQGQGKLFF. The CDR3 DNA reads TGTGCCAGCAGCCTACAGGGACAGGGGAAACTGTTTTTT. This chain links TRBV3-1 with TRBJ1-4; 10 positions agree with TRBD1. CDR1 is LGHDT, CDR2 YNNKEL, per germline (reference sequence). Trimming at V came to 4 bases and at J to 11 bases, leaving 4 bases not matched to a gene. This CDR3 contains 13 residues.

This clonotype was seen a few times. The chain has TRBV5-6 and TRBJ2-6; D is possibly TRBD1 (6 bases). The CDR3 consists of 18 residues. Trimming shortened V by 7 bases and J by 0 bases, and 20 bases separated the two germline ends. The germline V gene encodes CDR1 SGHDT and CDR2 YYEEEE. The CDR3 DNA follows: TGTGCCAGCGGGACCCTACTACAGGGTAGCTCTGGGGCCAACGTCCTGACTTTC. It encodes CASGTLLQGSSGANVLTF.

This clonotype was detected many times. The rearrangement joins TRBV9 to TRBJ2-5; 9 positions match TRBD2. V lost 0 bases and J lost 5; bases outside the gene matches: 8. CDR1 and CDR2 (germline): SGDLS, YYNGEE. This CDR3 region has 16 residues. The DNA of the CDR3 is TGTGCCAGCAGCGTAGCGCTAGCGGGATCTGTTGAGACCCAGTACTTC. This gives the protein CASSVALAGSVETQYF. Full variable domain (missing parts from reference TRBV9 and TRBJ2-5): DSGVTQTPKHLITATGQRVTLRCSPRSGDLSVYWYQQSLDQGLQFLIQYYNGEERAKGNILERFSAQQFPDLHSELNLSSLELGDSALYFCASSVALAGSVETQYFGPGTRLLVL.

This clonotype was recorded many times. This chain links TRBV7-6 with TRBJ1-4, with D tentatively TRBD1 (6 bases). V lost 4 bases and J lost 2, with 17 bases in between. The V gene's germline CDR1 is SGHVS and CDR2 FNYEAQ. The CDR3 is 17 amino acids. In nucleotides, the CDR3 is TGTGCCAGCAGCTCTATTCCGGGGGGGCGGACTAATGAAAAACTGTTTTTT. As protein: CASSSIPGGRTNEKLFF.